The sequence of this T cell receptor beta chain was determined in a study of blood T cell repertoires in COVID-19. On the study more broadly: Acute and convalescent COVID-19 specimens originated in the United States, Italy and Spain. PBMCs, B-cell-depleted T cells, or T cells were the source of the cDNA or gDNA that made up the material.

Recruited during active infection, patients (from Seattle) were subsequently followed longitudinally. V shed 1 base and J shed 12 bases, with 16 bases lying between them. The germline V gene has CDR1 MGHRA and CDR2 YSYEKL. This CDR3 is built from 15 residues. Only in-frame clones appear in the TCRdb table, and some are missing; sequencing was by immunoSEQ multiplex PCR. The sample holds 210,000 or so clones, about 90% seen once. This TCR came from a man between 25 and 39 years old with COVID-19, enrolled during active disease. J is TRBJ1-6 and V is TRBV4-1, with D possibly TRBD1 on 5 matching bases. Sequencing used peripheral blood. The CDR3 protein is CASSQGGTWVEPLHF. Written as DNA, the CDR3 is TGCGCCAGCAGCCAAGGCGGGACGTGGGTAGAACCCCTCCACTTT.